The 32 T cell receptor beta chains listed next were all sequenced from one sample in a study of T cell changes during pregnancy in multiple sclerosis. Clones were sequenced by immunoSEQ multiplex PCR, and TCRdb holds only the in-frame ones, with some missing. The repertoire holds some 57,000 clones, 75% to 95% seen once, with almost 0.5% in the top ten. The sample here was CD4+ T cells from peripheral blood mononuclear cells, taken after pregnancy. The receptors shown here come from a female donor in good health, enrolled as a control in a pregnancy study.

The CDR3 coding sequence is TGTGCCAGTTCCGGGACTAGCGGCTACAATGAGCAGTTCTTC. It is translated as CASSGTSGYNEQFF. The V call is TRBV19, the J call TRBJ2-1; 11 bases are a match to TRBD2. Trimming removed 8 bases from V and 3 bases from J; junction bases left unmatched: 3. Germline CDR1 is LNHDA and CDR2 is SQIVND (reference sequence). This CDR3 is built from 14 residues.

The chain combines TRBV19 with TRBJ2-1; D not certain. The length of the CDR3 is 14 residues. V lost 2 bases and J lost 10, with 15 bases in between. Germline V gene lookup returns CDR1 LNHDA and CDR2 SQIVND (reference sequence). The CDR3 coding sequence is TGTGCCAGTAGTATATCTGACTCCCATCGGGAGCAGTTCTTC. Translating gives CASSISDSHREQFF.

The genes are TRBV19 and TRBJ2-1; 9 nucleotides agree with TRBD2. The CDR3 consists of 17 residues. Per germline, CDR1 LNHDA and CDR2 SQIVND (reference sequence). V trimming: 4 bases; J trimming: 2 bases; junction bases outside the gene matches: 9. CDR3 nucleotide sequence: TGTGCCAGTAGTAACCTCAGACTAGCGGCCCCCTACAATGAGCAGTTCTTC. It specifies CASSNLRLAAPYNEQFF.

The V call is TRBV30, the J call TRBJ1-1; TRBD1 aligns across 10 bases. CDR1 and CDR2 (germline): GTSNPN, SVGIG (reference sequence). The trim removed 4 bases at V and 0 bases at J, leaving 11 bases unmatched. This CDR3 is 17 amino acids long. CDR3 DNA: TGTGCCTGGATGAAGCCGGGACAGGGGTTCATGAACACTGAAGCTTTCTTT. This encodes CAWMKPGQGFMNTEAFF.

This chain joins TRBV6-5 and TRBJ1-6; D is ambiguous. Germline lookup yields CDR1 MNHEY and CDR2 SVGAGI. The CDR3 is 12 amino acids. Trimming left V 3 bases short and J 8 bases short, with 5 bases between. The CDR3 is CASSYGDSPLHF. The CDR3 DNA is TGTGCCAGCAGTTATGGAGATTCACCCCTCCACTTT.

The V call is TRBV7-3, the J call TRBJ2-2; 7 nucleotides match TRBD1. Germline V lookup: CDR1 SGHTA, CDR2 FQGTGA. V lost 5 bases and J lost 4; bases outside the gene matches: 7. The CDR3 contains 15 residues. The CDR3 spells CASSRDRVGTGELFF. CDR3 in DNA: TGTGCCAGCAGCCGAGACAGGGTTGGCACCGGGGAGCTGTTTTTT.

The chain combines TRBV4-1 with TRBJ2-7; tentatively, D is TRBD2 (5 bases). The V end was cut by 5 bases, the J end by 5 bases, with 16 bases between. Germline V gene sequence: CDR1 MGHRA, CDR2 YSYEKL. The CDR3 has 14 residues. The CDR3 is CASSGGLRGNEQYF. The CDR3 coding sequence is TGCGCCAGCAGCGGAGGACTCCGCGGCAACGAGCAGTACTTC.

This chain uses TRBV27 with TRBJ1-2; 8 nucleotides match TRBD1. The length of the CDR3 is 15 residues. Germline V gene lookup returns CDR1 MNHEY and CDR2 SMNVEV (reference sequence). V was clipped by 2 bases and J by 4 bases; unmatched bases: 6. CDR3 loop: CASSLRTGWAYGYTF. As DNA, the CDR3 is TGTGCCAGCAGTTTAAGGACAGGGTGGGCCTATGGCTACACCTTC.

The chain carries TRBV29-1 and TRBJ2-2; 7 bases line up with TRBD1. Trimming removed 2 bases from V and 4 bases from J; junction bases left unmatched: 4. The CDR3 sequence is 14 residues long. Germline-derived CDR1 and CDR2 are SQVTM and ANQGSEA. CDR3 bases: TGCAGCGTTGAACGAGGACAGGCCACCGGGGAGCTGTTTTTT. It translates to CSVERGQATGELFF.

Note on this clone: At one end the junction does not follow the germline gene, possibly because of a read error. The rearrangement uses TRBV7-7 and TRBJ2-2; D unresolved. There are 16 residues in the CDR3. Germline CDR1 SSHAT, CDR2 FNYEAQ (reference sequence). CDR3 DNA: TGTGCTAGCAGCTTAGAGGTTGCAGGGAACACCGGGGAGCTGTTTTTT. Amino acid sequence: CASSLEVAGNTGELFF.

V usage is TRBV6-1 and J usage is TRBJ2-6; a possible D gene is TRBD2 (5 bases). This CDR3 has 14 residues. V gave up 4 bases and J gave up 2 bases, with 6 bases separating them. CDR1 is MNHNS and CDR2 is SASEGT in the germline V gene. CDR3 DNA: TGTGCCAGCAGTGGGGAGCCTGGGGCCAACGTCCTGACTTTC. Its translation: CASSGEPGANVLTF.

The chain couples TRBV7-2 to TRBJ2-2; D is possibly TRBD2 (6 bases). This CDR3 is built from 15 residues. Trimming stripped 3 bases from V and 3 bases from J, with 11 bases between. Germline V gives CDR1 SGHTA, CDR2 FQGNSA. The CDR3 here is CASSFRRADTGELFF. CDR3 DNA sequence: TGTGCCAGCAGCTTTCGGAGGGCGGACACCGGGGAGCTGTTTTTT. The variable domain in full, completed from reference TRBV7-2 and TRBJ2-2, reads GAGVSQSPSNKVTEKGKDVELRCDPISGHTALYWYRQSLGQGLEFLIYFQGNSAPDKSGLPSDRFSAERTGGSVSTLTIQRTQQEDSAVYLCASSFRRADTGELFFGEGSRLTVL.

V usage is TRBV2 and J usage is TRBJ2-1; the match to TRBD1 covers 8 bases. Trimming at V came to 6 bases and at J to 3 bases, leaving 7 bases not matched to a gene. The length of the CDR3 is 15 residues. Germline V CDR1 and CDR2: SNHLY, FYNNEI. The CDR3 coding sequence is TGTGCCAGCAGCGAGGACAGGGTGGTCTACAATGAGCAGTTCTTC. The encoded protein is CASSEDRVVYNEQFF.

The CDR3: CASSQEDKSGELFF. The CDR3 coding sequence is TGTGCCAGCAGCCAGGAAGACAAATCCGGGGAGCTGTTTTTT. The chain employs TRBV4-2 and TRBJ2-2, with unresolved D. CDR1 is LGHNA, CDR2 YNFKEQ, per germline. Trimming took off 3 bases at V and 6 bases at J, with 11 bases between the two ends. CDR3 size: 14 residues.

This sequence joins TRBV9 and TRBJ1-4, with D possibly TRBD1 on 6 matching bases. Germline V gene lookup returns CDR1 SGDLS and CDR2 YYNGEE. V was shortened by 1 base and J by 0 bases, with 7 bases between the two germline ends. The CDR3 is 15 residues long. The CDR3 bases are TGTGCCAGCAGCGTAAGGGGGACAACTAATGAAAAACTGTTTTTT. It specifies CASSVRGTTNEKLFF. The whole variable domain, filled in from reference TRBV9 and TRBJ1-4, reads DSGVTQTPKHLITATGQRVTLRCSPRSGDLSVYWYQQSLDQGLQFLIQYYNGEERAKGNILERFSAQQFPDLHSELNLSSLELGDSALYFCASSVRGTTNEKLFFGSGTQLSVL.

The gene calls are TRBV5-4 and TRBJ1-1; 7 bases match TRBD1. The CDR3 length is 15 residues. Germline CDR1 and CDR2: SGHNT and YYREEE (reference sequence). V lost 4 bases to trimming and J lost 5 bases; unmatched junction nucleotides: 11. For the CDR3, the DNA is TGTGCCAGCAGCCCGAGGACAGGCCGAAAGACTGAAGCTTTCTTT. It codes for CASSPRTGRKTEAFF.

The V call is TRBV6-5, the J call TRBJ2-7; 7 bases are a match to TRBD1. Germline lookup yields CDR1 MNHEY and CDR2 SVGAGI. CDR3 length: 11 residues. Trimming at V came to 5 bases and at J to 10 bases, leaving 5 bases not matched to a gene. The CDR3 protein is CASSQDRIQYF. In nucleotides, the CDR3 is TGTGCCAGCAGTCAGGACAGGATCCAGTACTTC.

V gene TRBV2 combines with J gene TRBJ1-2, with 7 bases lining up with TRBD1. V was clipped by 7 bases and J by 5 bases; unmatched bases: 16. The CDR3 consists of 16 residues. CDR1 is SNHLY and CDR2 is FYNNEI in the germline V gene. The CDR3 loop is CASTPRPGQTSYGYTF. CDR3 nucleotide sequence: TGTGCCAGCACCCCCCGCCCGGGACAGACGTCTTATGGCTACACCTTC.

This clone was found a few times. The CDR3 nucleotides read TGTGCCAGCAGCATAGATGGGGAGCGGGTTGAAGCTTTCTTT. It codes for CASSIDGERVEAFF. This chain links TRBV9 with TRBJ1-1; no definite D call. The CDR3 length is 14 residues. V lost 4 bases to trimming and J lost 7 bases, with 17 bases between them. Germline V CDR1 and CDR2: SGDLS, YYNGEE. Variable domain in full (rest from reference TRBV9 and TRBJ1-1): DSGVTQTPKHLITATGQRVTLRCSPRSGDLSVYWYQQSLDQGLQFLIQYYNGEERAKGNILERFSAQQFPDLHSELNLSSLELGDSALYFCASSIDGERVEAFFGQGTRLTVV.

The chain is built from TRBV6-1 and TRBJ1-3, with D hard to call. The CDR3 has 15 amino acids. Germline V lookup: CDR1 MNHNS, CDR2 SASEGT. V was clipped by 3 bases and J by 0 bases, with 9 bases between them. The CDR3 DNA follows: TGTGCCAGCAGTGACGACACCCTCTCTGGAAACACCATATATTTT. It is translated as CASSDDTLSGNTIYF.

The J gene is TRBJ1-5, the V gene TRBV30; D is possibly TRBD1 (5 bases). The ends were cut back, 5 bases at V and 2 bases at J, with 13 bases in the middle. From germline, CDR1 is GTSNPN and CDR2 SVGIG (reference sequence). The CDR3 length is 14 residues. CDR3 residues: CAWAYGGGNQPQHF. CDR3 bases: TGTGCCTGGGCCTATGGGGGGGGCAATCAGCCCCAGCATTTT. Complete variable domain (other parts from reference TRBV30 and TRBJ1-5): SQTIHQWPATLVQPVGSPLSLECTVEGTSNPNLYWYRQAAGRGLQLLFYSVGIGQISSEVPQNLSASRPQDRQFILSSKKLLLSDSGFYLCAWAYGGGNQPQHFGDGTRLSIL.

The genes are TRBV7-2 and TRBJ2-4, with D unclear. The CDR3 has 14 residues. The V gene lost 2 bases and the J gene lost 0 bases, with 5 bases spanning the gap. Germline values: CDR1 SGHTA, CDR2 FQGNSA. Here the CDR3 DNA reads TGTGCCAGCAGCTTAAGACTAGCCAAAAACATTCAGTACTTC. This sequence encodes CASSLRLAKNIQYF. The full variable domain, in which reference TRBV7-2 and TRBJ2-4 provide the parts outside the CDR3, is GAGVSQSPSNKVTEKGKDVELRCDPISGHTALYWYRQSLGQGLEFLIYFQGNSAPDKSGLPSDRFSAERTGGSVSTLTIQRTQQEDSAVYLCASSLRLAKNIQYFGAGTRLSVL.

The rearrangement links TRBV7-2 to TRBJ2-3; no definite D call. The CDR3 totals 14 residues. From germline, CDR1 is SGHTA and CDR2 FQGNSA. V was trimmed by 1 base and J by 2 bases, leaving 7 bases between them. CDR3 residues: CASSLEHATDTQYF. CDR3 bases: TGTGCCAGCAGCTTAGAGCACGCCACAGATACGCAGTATTTT.

The chain uses TRBV19 and TRBJ1-3; weak D call: TRBD1 (5 bases). The CDR3 sequence is 15 residues long. Germline CDR1 is LNHDA and CDR2 is SQIVND (reference sequence). V gave up 3 bases and J gave up 11 bases, with 20 bases separating them. CDR3 region: CASSIGGVGGTAIYF. In DNA, the CDR3 is TGTGCCAGTAGTATTGGAGGGGTAGGAGGAACGGCCATATATTTT.

The chain has TRBV12-5 and TRBJ2-5; 9 bases fit TRBD1. This CDR3 contains 16 residues. With V trimmed by 5 bases and J by 1 base, 8 bases remained unmatched. Germline loops: CDR1 LGHNT, CDR2 FRNRAP. DNA for the CDR3: TGTGCTAGTGGTGGCGGGACAGGGATCGGCCAAGAGACCCAGTACTTC. This gives the protein CASGGGTGIGQETQYF. The full variable domain, in which reference TRBV12-5 and TRBJ2-5 provide the parts outside the CDR3, is DARVTQTPRHKVTEMGQEVTMRCQPILGHNTVFWYRQTMMQGLELLAYFRNRAPLDDSGMPKDRFSAEMPDATLATLKIQPSEPRDSAVYFCASGGGTGIGQETQYFGPGTRLLVL.

This chain links TRBV19 with TRBJ1-6; D call uncertain. The CDR3 runs to 14 residues. Germline V gives CDR1 LNHDA, CDR2 SQIVND (reference sequence). Trimming stripped 1 base from V and 6 bases from J, with 7 bases between. The CDR3 region has the DNA TGTGCCAGTAGTATAGCTGAGGGTAATTCACCCCTCCACTTT. This gives the protein CASSIAEGNSPLHF.

As for this clone: Other DNA sequences within the sample encode an identical CDR3. The gene calls are TRBV10-3 and TRBJ2-5, with D possibly matching TRBD1 (6 bases). CDR1 is ENHRY and CDR2 is SYGVKD in the germline V gene. The length of the CDR3 is 14 residues. Trimming shortened V by 0 bases and J by 2 bases, and 7 bases separated the two germline ends. The CDR3 DNA sequence: TGTGCCATCAGTGAGTCGAGGGGGCAAGAGACCCAGTACTTC. As protein: CAISESRGQETQYF.

J is TRBJ2-2 and V is TRBV6-5; D might be TRBD1 (7 bases). Deletions cut 4 bases from V and 1 base from J, with 13 bases between. Germline V CDR1 and CDR2: MNHEY, SVGAGI. The length of the CDR3 is 16 residues. The CDR3 DNA follows: TGTGCCAGCAGTTTCGGCGGGACAGTGAACACCGGGGAGCTGTTTTTT. Protein sequence: CASSFGGTVNTGELFF.

This chain links TRBV29-1 with TRBJ1-1, with D tentatively TRBD1 (6 bases). The CDR3 is made up of 14 amino acids. Deletions cut 3 bases from V and 10 bases from J, with 21 bases between. Germline CDR1 and CDR2: SQVTM and ANQGSEA. CDR3 amino acids: CSVDVVSGDNGAFF. Here the CDR3 DNA reads TGCAGCGTTGACGTTGTTTCAGGGGACAACGGAGCTTTCTTT.

This chain connects TRBV7-2 to TRBJ2-1; 11 bases line up with TRBD2. Germline V lookup: CDR1 SGHTA, CDR2 FQGNSA. The length of the CDR3 is 17 residues. V dropped 1 base and J dropped 1; count of bases not matched to a gene: 3. CDR3 protein: CASSLGTSGGSYNEQFF. Here the CDR3 DNA reads TGTGCCAGCAGCTTAGGTACTAGCGGGGGTTCCTACAATGAGCAGTTCTTC.

The chain joins TRBV30 to TRBJ1-4; D is possibly TRBD1 (6 bases). The ends were cut back, 0 bases at V and 3 bases at J, with 11 bases in the middle. This CDR3 spans 15 amino acids. Germline V gives CDR1 GTSNPN, CDR2 SVGIG (reference sequence). Here the CDR3 DNA reads TGTGCCTGGAGTGTGGCGGGGGCAGCTAATGAAAAACTGTTTTTT. The encoded protein is CAWSVAGAANEKLFF.

V usage is TRBV11-3 and J usage is TRBJ1-6; D is possibly TRBD1 (5 bases). CDR3 length equals 18 residues. Trimming left V 6 bases short and J 0 bases short, with 18 bases between. The germline gives CDR1 SGHNT, CDR2 YENEEA. CDR3 DNA: TGTGCCAGCAGACCGCGGGGCGAATTTAGCTCCTATAATTCACCCCTCCACTTT. Residues: CASRPRGEFSSYNSPLHF.